Below, 29 T cell receptor beta chains from the same sample are listed, as sequenced in a study of T cell responses to AZD1222 COVID-19 vaccine (dated by TCRdb to the early 2020s). The intended sense of this specimen's time point label: baseline before first vaccination. The receptor library was made with the immunoSEQ multiplex PCR assay. Sourced from immuneACCESS, this table was stored by TCRdb with only in-frame sequences that have V and J called. A share of the clones is absent; for the studies checked, an unresolved V gene accounts for under half, and the remainder has no known explanation. Across this sample there are around 170,000 clones, with 90% seen only once. The top ten hold approximately 1.5% of the sample. Sequenced here: peripheral blood, sampled on day 0 of AZD1222 vaccination. Receptors originate from an adult in good health.

The gene calls are TRBV7-9 and TRBJ1-2; D is ambiguous. The CDR3 spans 15 residues. Germline CDR1 reads SEHNR; CDR2 reads FQNEAQ (reference sequence). The V gene lost 3 bases and the J gene lost 1 base, with 12 bases spanning the gap. In DNA form, the CDR3 reads TGTGCCAGCAGCTTGGGTCTGGGTTATAACTATGGCTACACCTTC. It is translated as CASSLGLGYNYGYTF.

The V and J genes are TRBV28 and TRBJ2-3; 11 bases align to TRBD2. Germline CDR1 reads MDHEN; CDR2 reads SYDVKM. This CDR3 spans 16 amino acids. V shed 5 bases and J 3 bases; nucleotides not matched to a gene: 7. The chain's CDR3 is CASSPPLAGGTDTQYF. CDR3 DNA sequence: TGTGCCAGCAGTCCCCCCCTAGCGGGGGGAACAGATACGCAGTATTTT.

J is TRBJ1-5 and V is TRBV30; no clear D. V gave up 2 bases and J gave up 4 bases, with 9 bases separating them. This CDR3 has 13 residues. Germline CDR1 GTSNPN, CDR2 SVGIG (reference sequence). The CDR3 DNA reads TGTGCCTGGAGTTCCGGCGGTAATCAGCCCCAGCATTTT. This gives the protein CAWSSGGNQPQHF.

This clone was counted only a few times. The V call is TRBV7-9, the J call TRBJ2-5; TRBD1 matches at 9 bases. Looked up from germline, CDR1 is SEHNR and CDR2 is FQNEAQ (reference sequence). J lost 4 bases, V lost 8 bases, and 2 bases had no gene match. This CDR3 is 12 amino acids long. The CDR3: CASGTGIETQYF. The CDR3 DNA follows: TGTGCCAGCGGGACAGGGATAGAGACCCAGTACTTC.

V and J are TRBV3-1 (or the pseudogene TRBV3-2) and TRBJ1-1, with unresolved D. V was trimmed by 3 bases and J by 6 bases, leaving 8 bases between them. This CDR3 contains 12 residues. Germline V CDR1 and CDR2: LGHDT, YNNKEL (reference sequence). CDR3 region: CASSQVYAEAFF. CDR3 DNA: TGTGCCAGCAGCCAGGTTTACGCTGAAGCTTTCTTT.

The rearrangement uses TRBV11-3 and TRBJ2-1, with 7 bases lining up with TRBD1. CDR3 size: 15 residues. CDR1 SGHNT and CDR2 YENEEA come from the germline V gene. V was clipped by 5 bases and J by 7 bases; unmatched bases: 11. CDR3 region: CASSLLTGSLNEQFF. For the CDR3, the DNA is TGTGCCAGCAGCCTATTGACAGGGAGCCTAAATGAGCAGTTCTTC.

The CDR3 sequence: CASSSGDSDYNEQFF. The DNA of the CDR3 is TGCGCCAGCAGCTCAGGGGACAGTGACTACAATGAGCAGTTCTTC. J is TRBJ2-1 and V is TRBV5-1, with TRBD1 identical over 7 bases. V lost 3 bases and J lost 3; bases outside the gene matches: 6. The CDR3 loop spans 15 amino acids. The germline gives CDR1 SGHRS, CDR2 YFSETQ.

V is TRBV3-1 (or the pseudogene TRBV3-2) and J is TRBJ2-3, with 11 bases aligning to TRBD2. CDR1 LGHDT and CDR2 YNNKEL come from the germline V gene (reference sequence). V lost 1 base and J lost 2; bases outside the gene matches: 8. The CDR3 runs to 18 residues. The CDR3 spells CASSQGLAGRAFTDTQYF. The CDR3 coding sequence is TGTGCCAGCAGCCAAGGACTAGCGGGGAGGGCCTTCACAGATACGCAGTATTTT.

The chain has TRBV2 and TRBJ1-2; no clear D. The CDR3 totals 16 residues. V was shortened by 2 bases and J by 4 bases, with 17 bases between the two germline ends. CDR1 and CDR2 from the germline V gene are SNHLY and FYNNEI. The CDR3 loop reads CASSERGRFSFYGYTF. In nucleotides, the CDR3 is TGTGCCAGCAGTGAACGTGGGAGATTCTCCTTCTATGGCTACACCTTC. Combining the CDR3 with reference TRBV2 and TRBJ1-2 gives the whole variable domain EPEVTQTPSHQVTQMGQEVILRCVPISNHLYFYWYRQILGQKVEFLVSFYNNEISEKSEIFDDQFSVERPDGSNFTLKIRSTKLEDSAMYFCASSERGRFSFYGYTFGSGTRLTVV.

This clone was seen once. J is TRBJ1-5 and V is TRBV7-2; D ambiguous. Germline-derived CDR1 and CDR2 are SGHTA and FQGNSA. V lost 5 bases to trimming and J lost 0 bases, with 5 bases between them. The CDR3 has 13 residues. The CDR3 nucleotides read TGTGCCAGCAGCCCCTTTAGCAATCAGCCCCAGCATTTT. Residues: CASSPFSNQPQHF.

This sequence joins TRBV20-1 and TRBJ1-2; a possible D gene is TRBD1 (6 bases). V lost 3 bases and J 2 bases, leaving 10 bases between the germline ends. The CDR3 loop spans 13 amino acids. Germline V CDR1 and CDR2: DFQATT, SNEGSKA (reference sequence). CDR3 in DNA: TGCAGTGCTAGTCCGGGGGGCAACTATGGCTACACCTTC. Protein product: CSASPGGNYGYTF.

This clone has only one observation. V gene TRBV12-3 or TRBV12-4 combines with J gene TRBJ2-1; 8 nucleotides align to TRBD2. V trimming: 2 bases; J trimming: 10 bases; junction bases outside the gene matches: 4. The CDR3 is 13 residues long. The CDR3 loop reads CASSLSGGSEQFF. CDR3 bases: TGTGCCAGCAGTTTAAGCGGGGGTAGCGAGCAGTTCTTC.

The chain has TRBV28 and TRBJ1-1; D unresolved. Deletions cut 6 bases from V and 0 bases from J, with 17 bases between. Germline assignment: CDR1 MDHEN and CDR2 SYDVKM. The CDR3 runs 16 residues. CDR3 nucleotides: TGTGCCAGCAGGCGGGAGCATATTTTTGTGAACACTGAAGCTTTCTTT. This translates into CASRREHIFVNTEAFF.

The V and J genes are TRBV28 and TRBJ1-4; D ambiguous. This CDR3 is 13 amino acids long. Germline CDR1 is MDHEN and CDR2 is SYDVKM. The V and J ends lost 9 bases and 0 bases respectively, with 8 bases between them. The chain's CDR3 is CASGNPTNEKLFF. In DNA, the CDR3 is TGTGCCAGTGGAAATCCAACTAATGAAAAACTGTTTTTT.

The chain employs TRBV11-3 and TRBJ2-1, with D unclear. Deletions cut 2 bases from V and 0 bases from J, with 17 bases between. CDR3 length: 18 amino acids. Germline V CDR1 and CDR2: SGHNT, YENEEA. CDR3 sequence: CASSLRALMSTSYNEQFF. Here the CDR3 DNA reads TGTGCCAGCAGCTTAAGGGCCCTCATGTCCACCTCCTACAATGAGCAGTTCTTC.

This chain joins TRBV28 and TRBJ1-3, with a weak D call TRBD1 (6 bases). Germline V gene lookup returns CDR1 MDHEN and CDR2 SYDVKM. The CDR3 has 14 residues. Trimming stripped 2 bases from V and 2 bases from J, with 7 bases between. CDR3 in DNA: TGTGCCAGCAGTTTAAGGGGGGCTGGAAACACCATATATTTT. As protein: CASSLRGAGNTIYF.

The chain links TRBV9 to TRBJ2-7; 11 bases align to TRBD1. The CDR3 is 14 residues long. V was clipped by 3 bases and J by 6 bases; unmatched bases: 5. CDR1 and CDR2 from the germline V gene are SGDLS and YYNGEE. The DNA for the CDR3 is TGTGCCAGCAGCGGGGACAGGGGGTTGCGCGAGCAGTACTTC. Translated: CASSGDRGLREQYF.

The chain has TRBV30 and TRBJ1-2, with 7 bases that match TRBD1. The CDR3 spans 14 residues. Trimming at V came to 2 bases and at J to 6 bases, leaving 9 bases not matched to a gene. Germline CDR1 is GTSNPN and CDR2 is SVGIG (reference sequence). The CDR3 DNA follows: TGTGCCTGGAGTCCTACAGGGGCTGGTGATGGCTACACCTTC. This codes for CAWSPTGAGDGYTF.

The rearrangement uses TRBV7-4 and TRBJ1-3; D is ambiguous. Per germline, CDR1 SGHVT and CDR2 SQSDAQ. The CDR3 has 14 residues. The V end was cut by 2 bases, the J end by 4 bases, with 9 bases between. Written as DNA, the CDR3 is TGTGCCAGCAGCTTACACGAGACGGGAAACACCATATATTTT. Amino acids: CASSLHETGNTIYF.

The J gene is TRBJ1-1, the V gene TRBV5-1, with a weak D call TRBD1 (5 bases). The CDR3 loop spans 15 amino acids. With 0 bases removed from V and 1 base from J, the gap between germline ends came to 10 bases. Germline V gives CDR1 SGHRS, CDR2 YFSETQ. For the CDR3, the DNA is TGCGCCAGCAGCTTGGTTGGGGGAACGAACACTGAAGCTTTCTTT. It specifies CASSLVGGTNTEAFF.

The rearrangement uses TRBV5-1 and TRBJ2-1, with D tentatively TRBD2 (6 bases). The CDR3 loop spans 14 amino acids. Germline V CDR1 and CDR2: SGHRS, YFSETQ. Trimming left V 1 base short and J 10 bases short, with 15 bases between. The CDR3 bases are TGCGCCAGCAGCTTGTCGGGAGAAATGGGGGAGCAGTTCTTC. Translating gives CASSLSGEMGEQFF.

The chain couples TRBV9 to TRBJ1-1; D gene uncertain. The CDR3 loop spans 14 amino acids. Germline CDR1 is SGDLS and CDR2 is YYNGEE. The ends were cut back, 1 base at V and 5 bases at J, with 12 bases in the middle. For the CDR3, the DNA is TGTGCCAGCAGCGTAAATATCGGCGGGACTGAAGCTTTCTTT. Translation gives CASSVNIGGTEAFF.

This sequence joins TRBV18 and TRBJ2-3, with 7 bases lining up with TRBD2. The CDR3 has 15 amino acids. Germline assignment: CDR1 KGHSH and CDR2 LQKENI. The junction had 5 bases not matched to a gene; V was cut back by 3 bases and J by 2 bases. CDR3 bases: TGTGCCAGCTCACCTTTGCGGGGGAACACAGATACGCAGTATTTT. This encodes CASSPLRGNTDTQYF.

The chain links TRBV18 to TRBJ1-2, with TRBD1 matching over 8 bases. The CDR3 is 13 amino acids. J was trimmed by 8 bases and V by 4 bases; bases with no gene match: 6. Germline CDR1 reads KGHSH; CDR2 reads LQKENI. CDR3 bases: TGTGCCAGCTCACGAGGACAGGGAGGCGGCTACACCTTC. This codes for CASSRGQGGGYTF. The variable domain in full, with the rest retrieved from reference TRBV18 and TRBJ1-2, is NAGVMQNPRHLVRRRGQEARLRCSPMKGHSHVYWYRQLPEEGLKFMVYLQKENIIDESGMPKERFSAEFPKEGPSILRIQQVVRGDSAAYFCASSRGQGGGYTFGSGTRLTVV.

This chain connects TRBV19 to TRBJ2-2; 10 nucleotides match TRBD2. Germline loops: CDR1 LNHDA, CDR2 SQIVND (reference sequence). V trimming: 4 bases; J trimming: 0 bases; junction bases outside the gene matches: 5. This CDR3 spans 17 amino acids. CDR3 sequence (DNA): TGTGCCAGTAGTACGACTAGCGGGCCTTCGAACACCGGGGAGCTGTTTTTT. Protein: CASSTTSGPSNTGELFF.

The chain recombines TRBV28 with TRBJ1-2, with D possibly matching TRBD1 (6 bases). V was cut by 5 bases and J by 6 bases, with 16 bases left in between. The V gene's germline CDR1 is MDHEN and CDR2 SYDVKM. The CDR3 totals 14 residues. CDR3 coding DNA: TGTGCCAGCAGTGCCGGGACATTCGGGGATGGCTACACCTTC. It yields the protein CASSAGTFGDGYTF.

The rearrangement joins TRBV19 to TRBJ1-5; TRBD1 aligns across 10 bases. CDR3 size: 16 residues. V shed 5 bases and J 10 bases; nucleotides not matched to a gene: 14. The germline V gene has CDR1 LNHDA and CDR2 SQIVND (reference sequence). CDR3 in DNA: TGTGCCAGTAGTCGCCGGGTTTCGGGACAGGGGATTCCCCAGCATTTT. It codes for CASSRRVSGQGIPQHF. Complete variable domain (other parts from reference TRBV19 and TRBJ1-5): DGGITQSPKYLFRKEGQNVTLSCEQNLNHDAMYWYRQDPGQGLRLIYYSQIVNDFQKGDIAEGYSVSREKKESFPLTVTSAQKNPTAFYLCASSRRVSGQGIPQHFGDGTRLSIL.

The chain is built from TRBV28 and TRBJ1-4; TRBD1 matches 9 bases. V was clipped by 6 bases and J by 8 bases; unmatched bases: 10. CDR1 MDHEN and CDR2 SYDVKM come from the germline V gene. The CDR3 is 15 residues long. The CDR3 sequence is CASSSQGAGGEKLFF. In DNA, the CDR3 is TGTGCCAGCAGCTCACAGGGGGCGGGCGGGGAAAAACTGTTTTTT.

CDR3 DNA sequence: TGTGCCAGCAGTGTCTCAGGGCAGGGACCCTCTGGGGCCAACGTCCTGACTTTC. It specifies CASSVSGQGPSGANVLTF. The chain carries TRBV6-4 and TRBJ2-6; D is perhaps TRBD1 or TRBD2 (5 bases each). This CDR3 is built from 18 residues. CDR1 and CDR2 (germline): MRHNA, SNTAGT. Trimming took 4 bases from V and 0 from J, leaving 16 bases between them.